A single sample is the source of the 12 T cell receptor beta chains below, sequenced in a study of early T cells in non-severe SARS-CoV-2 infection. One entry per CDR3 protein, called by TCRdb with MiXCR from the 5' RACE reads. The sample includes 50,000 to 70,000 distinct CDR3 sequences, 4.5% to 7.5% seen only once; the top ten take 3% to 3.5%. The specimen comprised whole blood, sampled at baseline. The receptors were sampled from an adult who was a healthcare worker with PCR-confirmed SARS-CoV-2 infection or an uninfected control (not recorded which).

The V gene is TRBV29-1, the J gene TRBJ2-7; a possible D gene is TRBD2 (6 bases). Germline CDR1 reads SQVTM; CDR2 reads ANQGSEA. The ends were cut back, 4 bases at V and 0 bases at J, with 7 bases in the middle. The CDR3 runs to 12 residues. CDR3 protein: CSVAGSSYEQYF. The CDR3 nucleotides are TGCAGCGTTGCCGGGAGCTCCTACGAGCAGTACTTC.

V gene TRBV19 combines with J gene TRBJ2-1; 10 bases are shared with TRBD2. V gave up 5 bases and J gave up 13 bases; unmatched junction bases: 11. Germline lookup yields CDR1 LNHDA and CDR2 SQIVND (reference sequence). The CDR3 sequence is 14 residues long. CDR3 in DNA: TGTGCCAGTAGTCAGGGACTAGCGATCCCCTACCAGTTCTTC. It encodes CASSQGLAIPYQFF.

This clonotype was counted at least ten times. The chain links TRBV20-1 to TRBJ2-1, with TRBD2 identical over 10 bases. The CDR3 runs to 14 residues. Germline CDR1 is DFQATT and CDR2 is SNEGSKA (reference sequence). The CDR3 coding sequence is TGCAGCTCCAAGCGGGAGGGCTCCTACAATGAGCAGTTCTTC. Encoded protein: CSSKREGSYNEQFF.

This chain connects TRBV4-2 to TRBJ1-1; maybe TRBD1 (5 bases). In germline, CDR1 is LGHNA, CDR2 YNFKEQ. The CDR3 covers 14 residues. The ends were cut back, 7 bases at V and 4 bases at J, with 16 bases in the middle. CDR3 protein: CASNHPPRGTEAFF. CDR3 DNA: TGTGCCAGCAACCATCCCCCGAGGGGCACTGAAGCTTTCTTT.

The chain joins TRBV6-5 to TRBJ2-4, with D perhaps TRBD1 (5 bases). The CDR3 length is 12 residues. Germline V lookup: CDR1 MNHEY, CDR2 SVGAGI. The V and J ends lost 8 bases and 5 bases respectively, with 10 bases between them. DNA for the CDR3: TGTGCCAGCGCCACAGGAGAAAACATTCAGTACTTC. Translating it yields CASATGENIQYF.

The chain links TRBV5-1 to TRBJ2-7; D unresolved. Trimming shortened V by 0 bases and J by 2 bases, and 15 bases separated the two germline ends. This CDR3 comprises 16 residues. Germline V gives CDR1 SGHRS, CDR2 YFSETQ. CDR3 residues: CASSLAPSGSPYEQYF. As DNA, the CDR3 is TGCGCCAGCAGCTTGGCTCCATCAGGATCCCCCTACGAGCAGTACTTC.

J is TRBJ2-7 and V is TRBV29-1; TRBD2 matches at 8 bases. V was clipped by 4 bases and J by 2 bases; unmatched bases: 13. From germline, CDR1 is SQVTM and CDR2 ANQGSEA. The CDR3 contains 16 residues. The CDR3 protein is CSVVGRTSRGAYEQYF. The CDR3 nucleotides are TGCAGCGTTGTGGGCCGGACTAGCCGGGGCGCCTACGAGCAGTACTTC.

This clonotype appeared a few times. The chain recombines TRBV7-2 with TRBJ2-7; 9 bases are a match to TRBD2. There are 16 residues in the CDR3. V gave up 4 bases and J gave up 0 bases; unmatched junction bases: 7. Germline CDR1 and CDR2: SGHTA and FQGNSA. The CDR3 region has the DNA TGTGCCAGCAGCTACAGCGGGAGGATCAGCTCCTACGAGCAGTACTTC. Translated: CASSYSGRISSYEQYF.

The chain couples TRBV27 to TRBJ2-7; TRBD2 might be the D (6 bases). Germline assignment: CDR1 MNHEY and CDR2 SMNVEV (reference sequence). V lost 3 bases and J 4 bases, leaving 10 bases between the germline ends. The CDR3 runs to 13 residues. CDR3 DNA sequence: TGTGCCAGCAGTTTCGGGACTGGATACGAGCAGTACTTC. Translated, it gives CASSFGTGYEQYF.

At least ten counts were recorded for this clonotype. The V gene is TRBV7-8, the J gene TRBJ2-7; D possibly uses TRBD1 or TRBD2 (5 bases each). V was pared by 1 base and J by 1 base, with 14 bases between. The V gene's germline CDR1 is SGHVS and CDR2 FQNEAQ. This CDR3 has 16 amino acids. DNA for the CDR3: TGTGCCAGCAGCTTAGTTAGGGACGGACCATCCTACGAGCAGTACTTC. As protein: CASSLVRDGPSYEQYF.

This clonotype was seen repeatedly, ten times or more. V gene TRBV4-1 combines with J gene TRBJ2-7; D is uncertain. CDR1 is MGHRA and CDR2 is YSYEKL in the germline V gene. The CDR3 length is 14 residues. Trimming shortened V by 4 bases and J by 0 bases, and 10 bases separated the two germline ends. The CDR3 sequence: CASSPFELSYEQYF. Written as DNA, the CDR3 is TGCGCCAGCAGCCCGTTCGAGCTCTCCTACGAGCAGTACTTC.

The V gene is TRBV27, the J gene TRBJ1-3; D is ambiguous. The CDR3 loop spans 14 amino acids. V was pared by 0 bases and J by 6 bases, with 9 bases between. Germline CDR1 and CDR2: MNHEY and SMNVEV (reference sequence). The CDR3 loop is CASSLSPGSNTIYF. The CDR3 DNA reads TGTGCCAGCAGTTTATCTCCCGGATCAAACACCATATATTTT.